Detailed here is one T cell receptor beta chain. This sample stems from a study of shared clonotypes between healthy human individuals. Study in general: The study drew on a couple of women and a few men aged 18 to 49 as donors.

Germline loops: CDR1 LNHNV, CDR2 YYDKDF (reference sequence). The CDR3 sequence is 15 residues long. Trimming cost V 0 bases and J 7 bases, with 12 bases left between them. Every donor, a Caucasian adult, lived in Nashville, Tennessee. In replicate PCRs of unsorted PBMC, 250 to 350 ng DNA, around 30,000 T cell genomes, was used. The method was immunoSEQ multiplex PCR; TCRdb's version includes in-frame clones alone and lacks a portion of them. The top ten hold over 9.5% of the sample, which has 400,000 to 550,000 clones, less than 80% seen once. This TCR derives from a woman in her 40s in good health. Some clones in this sample may be carry-over from other donors' samples. The J gene is TRBJ1-4, the V gene TRBV15; D gene unclear. Material for sequencing was PBMCs. The CDR3 loop is CATSRDGQSGEKLFF. CDR3 DNA sequence: TGTGCCACCAGCAGAGATGGGCAGTCGGGTGAAAAACTGTTTTTT. Full variable domain (missing parts from reference TRBV15 and TRBJ1-4): DAMVIQNPRYQVTQFGKPVTLSCSQTLNHNVMYWYQQKSSQAPKLLFHYYDKDFNNEADTPDNFQSRRPNTSFCFLDIRSPGLGDTAMYLCATSRDGQSGEKLFFGSGTQLSVL.